Sequencing of this T cell receptor (beta chain) was carried out in a study of T-cell memory formation after mild COVID-19. Whole-study results and caveats: Clones that contracted from day 15 to 85 were balanced CD4/CD8, while later expanders leaned CD4+. CD4+ clones that contracted lay mainly in CM and EM; CD8+ ones lay in EMRA. Detection of some responders pre-infection suggested pre-existing cross-reactive memory T cells participated.

5'RACE with constant-segment primers built TCRalpha and TCRbeta cDNA libraries with UMIs. Each CDR3 protein gets one entry after TCRdb re-called the 5' RACE reads with MiXCR. The sample holds 400,000 or so distinct CDR3 sequences; roughly 20% are singletons and the top ten take 7.5% to 10%. Deletions cut 8 bases from V and 1 base from J, with 9 bases between. Germline V CDR1 and CDR2: MNHEY, SVGEGT. The CDR3 has 13 amino acids. This clonotype was counted a few times. Its antigen is unknown. Input material: PBMCs or a T cell subset sorted from them (not recorded which). The V gene is TRBV6-2 or TRBV6-3, the J gene TRBJ1-5; D is undetermined. The sequence came from an adult woman who had mild COVID-19 (a few samples of this study predate the infection). Cell type and time point are not known. The CDR3, as DNA: TGTGCCAGCGGAGACCGAAGCAATCAGCCCCAGCATTTT. Translating gives CASGDRSNQPQHF.